These 10 T cell receptor beta chains came from one sample sequenced in a study of long-term antiretroviral therapy in people with HIV. A v3.0 immunoSEQ assay was performed at survey level. Libraries were prepared by immunoSEQ multiplex PCR; TCRdb keeps only in-frame clonotypes and omits some of them. The table includes about 25,000 clones, 79% detected once. This material consisted of unsorted PBMCs, taken 2.1 years after starting antiretroviral therapy. Every receptor here comes from a young man with HIV.

The CDR3 protein is CASRHGKSGANVLTF. The DNA for the CDR3 is TGTGCCAGCAGGCATGGGAAGTCTGGGGCCAACGTCCTGACTTTC. The chain has TRBV28 and TRBJ2-6; D gene ambiguous. Germline V CDR1 and CDR2: MDHEN, SYDVKM. V was pared by 6 bases and J by 1 base, with 10 bases between. The CDR3 is 15 residues long.

In nucleotides, the CDR3 is TGTGCCAGCAGTGAATGGGGCACTGAAGCTTTCTTT. This codes for CASSEWGTEAFF. The chain joins TRBV6-1 to TRBJ1-1; no definite D call. CDR1 is MNHNS, CDR2 SASEGT, per germline. Trimming pared 2 bases from V and 4 bases from J, leaving 5 bases between. There are 12 residues in the CDR3.

The chain couples TRBV5-1 to TRBJ2-3; 9 positions match TRBD1. Germline CDR1 SGHRS, CDR2 YFSETQ. J gave up 2 bases and V 1 base, and 2 bases lay outside the gene matches. This CDR3 spans 15 amino acids. The CDR3 reads CASSLRDRDTDTQYF. CDR3 in DNA: TGCGCCAGCAGCTTGAGGGACAGGGACACAGATACGCAGTATTTT. Complete variable domain (other parts from reference TRBV5-1 and TRBJ2-3): KAGVTQTPRYLIKTRGQQVTLSCSPISGHRSVSWYQQTPGQGLQFLFEYFSETQRNKGNFPGRFSGRQFSNSRSEMNVSTLELGDSALYLCASSLRDRDTDTQYFGPGTRLTVL.

V is TRBV27 and J is TRBJ2-1; 7 positions agree with TRBD2. Trimming at V came to 4 bases and at J to 4 bases, leaving 7 bases not matched to a gene. Germline assignment: CDR1 MNHEY and CDR2 SMNVEV (reference sequence). The length of the CDR3 is 15 residues. The CDR3 region is CASSSGLVGYNEQFF. CDR3 sequence (DNA): TGTGCCAGCAGTTCCGGACTAGTAGGATACAATGAGCAGTTCTTC.

V and J are TRBV7-2 and TRBJ2-1, with TRBD2 matching 7 bases. CDR1 and CDR2 from the germline V gene are SGHTA and FQGNSA. CDR3 length equals 13 residues. With 4 bases clipped from V and 15 bases from J, the junction kept 12 bases outside the gene matches. CDR3 loop: CASSSHGRDYVFF. The DNA for the CDR3 is TGTGCCAGCAGCTCCCACGGCCGGGACTACGTGTTCTTC.

The V and J genes are TRBV18 and TRBJ1-4; 9 bases align to TRBD1. The CDR3 contains 19 residues. The germline V gene encodes CDR1 KGHSH and CDR2 LQKENI. Germline trimming cut 3 bases from V and 3 bases from J; bases unmatched to any gene: 14. CDR3 residues: CASSPRVVDRGVSNEKLFF. CDR3 nucleotide sequence: TGTGCCAGCTCACCTCGCGTAGTGGACAGGGGCGTTTCTAATGAAAAACTGTTTTTT.

V usage is TRBV5-6 and J usage is TRBJ2-3, with 7 bases lining up with TRBD2. Germline CDR1 SGHDT, CDR2 YYEEEE. With 3 bases clipped from V and 0 bases from J, the junction kept 7 bases outside the gene matches. The CDR3 runs to 16 residues. CDR3 sequence reads: CASSSRLAPSTDTQYF. The CDR3 region has the DNA TGTGCCAGCAGCTCCAGACTAGCACCTAGCACAGATACGCAGTATTTT.

The table lists this clone with a count of one. This chain uses TRBV18 with TRBJ2-1, with a weak D call TRBD1 (5 bases). Trimming shortened V by 4 bases and J by 8 bases, and 15 bases separated the two germline ends. This CDR3 is built from 14 residues. The V gene's germline CDR1 is KGHSH and CDR2 LQKENI. The CDR3 sequence is CASSQDTGSYEQFF. CDR3 sequence (DNA): TGTGCCAGCTCACAGGACACGGGTTCATATGAGCAGTTCTTC.

The chain employs TRBV15 and TRBJ1-1; perhaps TRBD1 as D (6 bases). The CDR3 loop spans 16 amino acids. V was pared by 0 bases and J by 5 bases, with 16 bases between. Germline CDR1 LNHNV, CDR2 YYDKDF (reference sequence). This chain's CDR3 is CATSREGGQRGTEAFF. DNA of the CDR3: TGTGCCACCAGCAGAGAGGGAGGACAGCGAGGGACTGAAGCTTTCTTT.

The V gene is TRBV5-6, the J gene TRBJ2-7; TRBD2 might be the D (5 bases). This CDR3 has 13 amino acids. Germline V gene sequence: CDR1 SGHDT, CDR2 YYEEEE. V lost 7 bases and J lost 0, with 11 bases in between. CDR3 in DNA: TGTGCCAGCCGGACTGGTCGCTCCTACGAGCAGTACTTC. Protein: CASRTGRSYEQYF.